This TCR beta chain comes out of a study of beta chain features in type 1 diabetes. Study information: Some 110 million sorted cells were examined across all samples.

Expressed TCRB transcripts were sequenced because the entire RNA isolate underwent reverse transcription. The assay was immunoSEQ multiplex PCR, and TCRdb's table has in-frame clones only and misses some. The table lists some 360,000 clones, around 10% of them singletons. Between the trimmed V and J ends, which lost 6 bases and 4 bases, there was a span of 4 bases. The length of the CDR3 is 11 residues. CDR1 MNHEY and CDR2 SVGAGI come from the germline V gene. This clone was detected a few times. Its target is not known. A clone one base away is much larger, so this may be a read error. The sample holds other DNA sequences that translate to the same CDR3. Isolation of CD4+ naive, central memory, regulatory and stem cell-like memory cells was achieved by sorting via CD45RO/CCR7/CD25/CD127/CD95/CD27. General study points: Across all four CD4+ subsets, people with type 1 diabetes showed modestly shorter TCRB CDR3s. In these data, an HLA type influence on TCRB rearrangement remained unresolved. Reduced insertions and increased deletions marked VDJ junctions in type 1 diabetes patients.

This receptor was identified in a man aged 25 to 40 with type 1 diabetes. The chain is built from TRBV6-5 and TRBJ2-1; no clear D. The sample was central memory CD4+ T cells from blood. This CDR3 reads CASREYNEQFF. CDR3 in DNA: TGTGCCAGCAGGGAATACAATGAGCAGTTCTTC.